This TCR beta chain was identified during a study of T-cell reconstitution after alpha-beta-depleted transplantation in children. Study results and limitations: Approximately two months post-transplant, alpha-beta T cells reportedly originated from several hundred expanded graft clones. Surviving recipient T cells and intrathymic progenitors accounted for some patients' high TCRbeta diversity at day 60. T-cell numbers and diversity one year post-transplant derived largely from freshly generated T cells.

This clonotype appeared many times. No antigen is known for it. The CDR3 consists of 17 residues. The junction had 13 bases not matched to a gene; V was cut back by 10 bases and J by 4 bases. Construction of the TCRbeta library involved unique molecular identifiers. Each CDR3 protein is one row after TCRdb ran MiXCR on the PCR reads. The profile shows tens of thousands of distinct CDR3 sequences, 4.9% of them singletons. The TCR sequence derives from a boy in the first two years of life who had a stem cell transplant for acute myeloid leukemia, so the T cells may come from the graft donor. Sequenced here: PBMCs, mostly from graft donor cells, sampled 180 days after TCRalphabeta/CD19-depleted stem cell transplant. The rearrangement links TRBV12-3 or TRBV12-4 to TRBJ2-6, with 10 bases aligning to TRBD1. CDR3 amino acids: CATQRDRGSWGANVLTF. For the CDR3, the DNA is TGTGCCACCCAACGGGACAGGGGTTCCTGGGGGGCCAACGTCCTGACTTTC.